A selection of T cell receptor beta chains follows, all from one sample in a study of T cell responses to AZD1222 COVID-19 vaccine. The data were produced by immunoSEQ multiplex PCR, yet TCRdb's version contains in-frame clones alone and is incomplete. The table lists 150,000 to 200,000 clones, 85% to 95% of them singletons, with approximately 2.3% in the top ten. Sequenced material: peripheral blood, taken on day 0 of AZD1222 vaccination. The receptors shown here come from an adult in good health. Both conserved end residues are part of each CDR3. The D gene is left open where the match is weak. Expanded clones are given a class, and other clones once, few, many or no size at all.

cdr3_nt: TGTGCCAGCAGCCAAGCCAGGCCGCGGGGGGTAGTTGATGAGCAGTTCTTC; cdr3_aa: CASSQARPRGVVDEQFF; clone_size: .; v_call: TRBV3-1/TRBV3-2; j_call: TRBJ2-1; d_call: TRBD2
cdr3_nt: TGTGCCAGCAGCTTAGGGACAGGGGATCGGGGTGAAAAACTGTTTTTT; cdr3_aa: CASSLGTGDRGEKLFF; clone_size: .; v_call: TRBV7-9; j_call: TRBJ1-4; d_call: TRBD1
cdr3_nt: TGTGCCAGCAGTGGGGGACAGAGCACAGATACGCAGTATTTT; cdr3_aa: CASSGGQSTDTQYF; clone_size: .; v_call: TRBV6-4; j_call: TRBJ2-3; d_call: TRBD1
cdr3_nt: TGTGCCAGCTCACCACATTCCGGGACAGACTACTCACTAGAAAAACTGTTTTTT; cdr3_aa: CASSPHSGTDYSLEKLFF; clone_size: .; v_call: TRBV18; j_call: TRBJ1-4; d_call: TRBD1
cdr3_nt: TGTGCCAGCAGCTTGACTAGCGGGGTAGATGAGCAGTTCTTC; cdr3_aa: CASSLTSGVDEQFF; clone_size: .; v_call: TRBV7-3; j_call: TRBJ2-1; d_call: TRBD2
cdr3_nt: TGTGCCAGCAGCAAAGGGAACAGAGCCTACGAGCAGTACTTC; cdr3_aa: CASSKGNRAYEQYF; clone_size: .; v_call: TRBV21-1; j_call: TRBJ2-7; d_call: .
cdr3_nt: TGTGCCAGCAGCAAAATGGGAGACAATCAGCCCCAGCATTTT; cdr3_aa: CASSKMGDNQPQHF; clone_size: few; v_call: TRBV21-1; j_call: TRBJ1-5; d_call: .
cdr3_nt: TGTGCCAGCAGCTTAGTCTGGTCGGGGGGAGGTGGCTACACCTTC; cdr3_aa: CASSLVWSGGGGYTF; clone_size: .; v_call: TRBV11-2; j_call: TRBJ1-2; d_call: .
cdr3_nt: TGTGCCAGCAGCTTGGTTGGAAACACCATATATTTT; cdr3_aa: CASSLVGNTIYF; clone_size: .; v_call: TRBV5-6; j_call: TRBJ1-3; d_call: .
cdr3_nt: TGTGCCAGCAGTCGGGGGGCTAATGAAAAACTGTTTTTT; cdr3_aa: CASSRGANEKLFF; clone_size: once; v_call: TRBV7-3; j_call: TRBJ1-4; d_call: .
cdr3_nt: TGTGCCAGTCAGTCAGGGCAGTCTAATCAGCCCCAGCATTTT; cdr3_aa: CASQSGQSNQPQHF; clone_size: .; v_call: TRBV28; j_call: TRBJ1-5; d_call: .
cdr3_nt: TGTGCCAGCAGCGTAGGGCAGAAACCTGGCTACACCTTC; cdr3_aa: CASSVGQKPGYTF; clone_size: .; v_call: TRBV9; j_call: TRBJ1-2; d_call: .
cdr3_nt: TGTGCCAGCAGCGTAGGTGGCGGGATGACCTACAATGAGCAGTTCTTC; cdr3_aa: CASSVGGGMTYNEQFF; clone_size: .; v_call: TRBV9; j_call: TRBJ2-1; d_call: .
cdr3_nt: TGCGCCAGCAGCACGGACCCGGGGATCAATGAGCAGTTCTTC; cdr3_aa: CASSTDPGINEQFF; clone_size: .; v_call: TRBV5-1; j_call: TRBJ2-1; d_call: .
cdr3_nt: TGTGCCAGCAGCTTGAAGGGGGCCAGCGAGCAGTACTTC; cdr3_aa: CASSLKGASEQYF; clone_size: .; v_call: TRBV5-4; j_call: TRBJ2-7; d_call: TRBD1
cdr3_nt: TGTGCCAGCAGCTTAGTGGTGGGGTTACCTAATGAAAAACTGTTTTTT; cdr3_aa: CASSLVVGLPNEKLFF; clone_size: .; v_call: TRBV7-2; j_call: TRBJ1-4; d_call: .
cdr3_nt: TGTGCCAGCAGCTACGACTCCGGGACCGCCGGCTACACCTTC; cdr3_aa: CASSYDSGTAGYTF; clone_size: few; v_call: TRBV6-5; j_call: TRBJ1-2; d_call: .
cdr3_nt: TGTGCCAGCAGCTTACGGGGATCGGGACAGGAGATCACTGAAGCTTTCTTT; cdr3_aa: CASSLRGSGQEITEAFF; clone_size: .; v_call: TRBV7-9; j_call: TRBJ1-1; d_call: TRBD1
cdr3_nt: TGTGCCAGCAGCCAGGACAGTTATAGCAATCAGCCCCAGCATTTT; cdr3_aa: CASSQDSYSNQPQHF; clone_size: few; v_call: TRBV6-5; j_call: TRBJ1-5; d_call: .
cdr3_nt: TGTGCCAGCAGCAAAGAACCGGGACAGGGTAATCAGCCCCAGCATTTT; cdr3_aa: CASSKEPGQGNQPQHF; clone_size: .; v_call: TRBV3-1/TRBV3-2; j_call: TRBJ1-5; d_call: TRBD1
cdr3_nt: TGTGCCAGCAGCTTGGAGTCCGGGTTTGGCTACACCTTC; cdr3_aa: CASSLESGFGYTF; clone_size: .; v_call: TRBV5-8; j_call: TRBJ1-2; d_call: .
cdr3_nt: TGTGCCAGCAGTTCTCCAGGGTCCCTGTCAGATACGCAGTATTTT; cdr3_aa: CASSSPGSLSDTQYF; clone_size: .; v_call: TRBV6-2/TRBV6-3; j_call: TRBJ2-3; d_call: .
cdr3_nt: TGCGCCAGCAGCCCCTTCGCTAGCGGTTTCTACGAGCAGTACTTC; cdr3_aa: CASSPFASGFYEQYF; clone_size: .; v_call: TRBV5-1; j_call: TRBJ2-7; d_call: TRBD2
cdr3_nt: TGTGCCTGGAGTGTGGGCCACAGAAGGCTTGCAACTAATGAAAAACTGTTTTTT; cdr3_aa: CAWSVGHRRLATNEKLFF; clone_size: .; v_call: TRBV30; j_call: TRBJ1-4; d_call: .
cdr3_nt: TGCGCCAGCAGCCAACCAAGGGACAGGGGGCGCGAAGGCTACACCTTC; cdr3_aa: CASSQPRDRGREGYTF; clone_size: .; v_call: TRBV5-1; j_call: TRBJ1-2; d_call: TRBD1
cdr3_nt: TGTGCCAGCAGTTTATATTCCACAGGGGGCCGGGCGGGGCAGCCCCAGCATTTT; cdr3_aa: CASSLYSTGGRAGQPQHF; clone_size: .; v_call: TRBV27; j_call: TRBJ1-5; d_call: TRBD1
cdr3_nt: TGTGCCAGCAGTATTCCACAGGGGGTGGCGTATGGCTACACCTTC; cdr3_aa: CASSIPQGVAYGYTF; clone_size: .; v_call: TRBV28; j_call: TRBJ1-2; d_call: TRBD1
cdr3_nt: TGTGCCAGCAGCTTACCCCAGGGATTCCAAGAGACCCAGTACTTC; cdr3_aa: CASSLPQGFQETQYF; clone_size: .; v_call: TRBV7-9; j_call: TRBJ2-5; d_call: .
cdr3_nt: TGTGCCAGCAGCCGATGGGTCGCAGTGTTTCGAGTAGATACGCAGTATTTT; cdr3_aa: CASSRWVAVFRVDTQYF; clone_size: .; v_call: TRBV11-3; j_call: TRBJ2-3; d_call: .